This T cell receptor (beta chain) was captured by sequencing in a study of blood T cell repertoires in COVID-19 (TCRdb year 2020). About the full investigation: Samples from collaborators originated in the United States, Italy and Spain and spanned both the acute and convalescent phases of COVID-19. Samples were obtained from the ongoing ImmuneRACE study (first 160 participants) and from 1,254 subjects provided by 6 global collaborators. The repertoires were released in a freely available public database meant as a resource for research on the immune response to SARS-CoV-2. A de-identified subject ID, COVID-19 status, age in years and sex were almost always included in the sample metadata. The prospective study material was composed of cDNA or gDNA derived from T cells, B-cell-depleted T cells, or PBMCs. HLA class I and class II types, where available, came from metadata supplied by the sample provider rather than from assay-based typing. Subjects who had been exposed to COVID-19, were actively infected with it, or had recovered from it provided the deeply sampled blood TCRbeta repertoires that made up the dataset.

The CDR3 measures 14 amino acids from cysteine to phenylalanine. Here the CDR3 DNA is all that survives: 42 bases in frame from base 1. For CDR1 and CDR2, the germline V gene (reference sequence) lists SEHNR and FQNEAQ. V and J lose 6 bases and 4 bases, and a span of 15 bases separates them. Turning to this clone: Its recognized antigen is unknown. No quality values exist for individual bases; no much larger clone is one base distant.

The collaborating institutions used their own protocols to collect whole blood in K2EDTA tubes. For TCRbeta analysis, collaborators shipped samples as frozen whole blood, isolated PBMCs, or DNA extracted from either of those sample types. TCRbeta CDR3 regions were amplified from genomic DNA using the immunoSEQ Assay, a bias-controlled multiplex PCR. As for the authors' bioinformatics: Nucleated cell counts per sample were estimated from amplification of reference gene primers within the assay. To quantify the absolute abundance of each unique TCRbeta CDR3 rearrangement, sequence reads were collapsed and filtered. For each sample, productive Simpson clonality was calculated as the square root of Simpson's diversity index across productive rearrangements. TCRdb limited this immuneACCESS table to in-frame rearrangements with V and J called. A share of clones is missing; checked studies link under half to unresolved V genes, and the rest is unexplained. That table is the source of V, J and clone size, and D and trimming were worked out from the DNA. For this sample there are about 36,000 clones; more than 70% appear just once. The ten largest account for approximately 30% of the sample.

Findings and caveats that apply to the study as a whole: Clinical and demographic metadata were provided uncurated, with the amount varying by source and participant.

The source of this sequence is a man aged 60-69 years with acute or convalescent COVID-19. This chain is built from TRBV7-9 and TRBJ1-2; matching of 5 bases hints at TRBD1 as the D gene. The sequenced material came from peripheral blood. The CDR3 amino acid sequence is: CASSIGGPPYGYTF. At the DNA level, the sequence is TGTGCCAGCAGTATCGGGGGTCCCCCCTATGGCTACACCTTC.